Below, one T cell receptor (beta chain) is given with its context. These data are taken from a study of blood T cell repertoires in COVID-19. At the level of the study: COVID-19 samples collected from the United States, Italy and Spain covered acute and convalescent phases. T cells, B-cell-depleted T cells, or PBMCs supplied cDNA or gDNA.

The CDR3 is made up of 16 amino acids. Germline CDR1 is KGHDR and CDR2 is SFDVKD. V gave up 5 bases and J gave up 2 bases; unmatched junction bases: 7. Authors' data handling: Researchers report that nucleated cell counts were estimated from reference gene primer amplification. This table comes from immunoSEQ multiplex PCR, and its TCRdb copy is limited to in-frame clones, with some not included. V and J calls and clone size are copied from that table; D and trimming were computed from the DNA. The profile covers some 70,000 clones, with less than 90% appearing a single time and about 2.9% taken by the ten largest.

Sequenced: peripheral blood. This sequence joins TRBV24-1 and TRBJ2-3, with TRBD2 matching 9 bases. This TCR derives from an elderly man with acute or convalescent COVID-19. In nucleotides, the CDR3 is TGTGCCACCAGTGTAGCGGGAGCCCGCTTCACAGATACGCAGTATTTT. Encoded protein: CATSVAGARFTDTQYF.